The clone carrying this T cell receptor beta chain occurred a few times. Other nucleotide sequences in the sample specify the same CDR3. J was trimmed by 5 bases and V by 5 bases; bases with no gene match: 5. The CDR3 is made up of 14 amino acids. The germline V gene encodes CDR1 MNHNS and CDR2 SASEGT. Generated by immunoSEQ multiplex PCR, the TCRdb table keeps only in-frame clones and is missing some. The data show 65,000 to 90,000 clones, 88% seen once. The sample originates from a study of OX40 agonist ivuxolimab in advanced cancers. Here the sequenced sample was CD4+ or CD8+ T cells sorted from blood, taken in a trial of the OX40 agonist ivuxolimab. The rearrangement joins TRBV6-1 to TRBJ1-5; 8 positions agree with TRBD1. The receptor's source is an adult with an advanced solid tumor such as melanoma, head and neck, liver or kidney cancer. CDR3 in amino acids: CASSRTGRDQPQHF. CDR3 sequence (DNA): TGTGCCAGCAGTCGGACAGGGAGAGATCAGCCCCAGCATTTT.